Below, 32 T cell receptor beta chains from the same sample are listed, as sequenced in a study of blood T cell repertoires in COVID-19. This table comes from immunoSEQ multiplex PCR, and its TCRdb copy is limited to in-frame clones, with some not included. The profile covers about 190,000 clones, with around 80% appearing a single time and around 2.8% taken by the ten largest. Material for sequencing was peripheral blood. The receptors come from a woman aged 80 or older with active or convalescent COVID-19.

The chain employs TRBV9 and TRBJ1-1, with TRBD1 matching over 9 bases. V was pared by 0 bases and J by 5 bases, with 5 bases of the junction left unmatched. The CDR3 length is 15 residues. Germline values: CDR1 SGDLS, CDR2 YYNGEE. In nucleotides, the CDR3 is TGTGCCAGCAGCGTAGGGGGACAGGGATGGACTGAAGCTTTCTTT. Amino acids: CASSVGGQGWTEAFF.

The chain links TRBV7-2 to TRBJ2-7; D not certain. The CDR3 has 12 amino acids. Trimming cost V 3 bases and J 7 bases, with 10 bases left between them. The germline V gene encodes CDR1 SGHTA and CDR2 FQGNSA. Here the CDR3 DNA reads TGTGCCAGCAGCTTCCTAACGAGGGAGCAGTACTTC. It translates to CASSFLTREQYF.

The chain links TRBV27 to TRBJ2-2; maybe TRBD2 (7 bases). The V end was cut by 5 bases, the J end by 4 bases, with 17 bases between. CDR1 and CDR2 (germline): MNHEY, SMNVEV (reference sequence). The CDR3 is made up of 16 amino acids. The CDR3 region has the DNA TGTGCCAGCAGTGGAATACGGGGGGCTGGCACCGGGGAGCTGTTTTTT. Protein sequence: CASSGIRGAGTGELFF.

The chain uses TRBV5-1 and TRBJ1-4; possible D gene TRBD1, 6 bases. V was trimmed by 0 bases and J by 8 bases, leaving 11 bases between them. CDR1 SGHRS and CDR2 YFSETQ come from the germline V gene. This CDR3 comprises 14 residues. The CDR3 sequence is CASSLDRVDEKLFF. For the CDR3, the DNA is TGCGCCAGCAGCTTGGACAGGGTAGACGAAAAACTGTTTTTT. Full variable domain (rest looked up from reference TRBV5-1 and TRBJ1-4): KAGVTQTPRYLIKTRGQQVTLSCSPISGHRSVSWYQQTPGQGLQFLFEYFSETQRNKGNFPGRFSGRQFSNSRSEMNVSTLELGDSALYLCASSLDRVDEKLFFGSGTQLSVL.

This chain connects TRBV6-1 to TRBJ1-5; no clear D. Germline V CDR1 and CDR2: MNHNS, SASEGT. The CDR3 has 15 residues. V gave up 1 base and J gave up 0 bases, with 7 bases separating them. The chain's CDR3 is CASSEVYYSNQPQHF. The CDR3 DNA is TGTGCCAGCAGTGAAGTTTACTATAGCAATCAGCCCCAGCATTTT.

This clone was counted between two and nine times. This chain connects TRBV7-2 to TRBJ2-7; D remains ambiguous. The CDR3 covers 13 residues. The ends were cut back, 1 base at V and 2 bases at J, with 6 bases in the middle. From germline, CDR1 is SGHTA and CDR2 FQGNSA. Written as DNA, the CDR3 is TGTGCCAGCAGCTTAGGTCGGGCCTACGAGCAGTACTTC. Its protein product is CASSLGRAYEQYF. The full variable domain, rest sourced from reference TRBV7-2 and TRBJ2-7, is GAGVSQSPSNKVTEKGKDVELRCDPISGHTALYWYRQSLGQGLEFLIYFQGNSAPDKSGLPSDRFSAERTGGSVSTLTIQRTQQEDSAVYLCASSLGRAYEQYFGPGTRLTVT.

This clone was seen repeatedly, ten times or more. The rearrangement joins TRBV11-3 to TRBJ1-3; D gene unclear. This CDR3 has 13 residues. The germline V gene encodes CDR1 SGHNT and CDR2 YENEEA. V was trimmed by 6 bases and J by 0 bases, leaving 6 bases between them. The CDR3 nucleotides read TGTGCCAGCAGAGCGGACTCTGGAAACACCATATATTTT. Its protein is CASRADSGNTIYF.

V usage is TRBV4-1 and J usage is TRBJ1-2; D is possibly TRBD1 (5 bases). Germline-derived CDR1 and CDR2 are MGHRA and YSYEKL. There are 14 residues in the CDR3. V was cut by 1 base and J by 5 bases, with 11 bases left in between. Here the CDR3 reads CASSQGLGGYGYTF. For the CDR3, the DNA is TGCGCCAGCAGCCAAGGATTGGGGGGATATGGCTACACCTTC.

This clone showed up just a few times. The chain recombines TRBV5-8 with TRBJ1-2; 8 nucleotides line up with TRBD1. This CDR3 is built from 17 residues. The V segment lost 1 base and the J segment 7 bases; nucleotides outside the gene matches: 15. Germline V gene lookup returns CDR1 SGHTS and CDR2 YDEGEE. For the CDR3, the DNA is TGTGCCAGCAGCTTGAACAGGGGGAGGAACCTAGGAAGTGGCTACACCTTC. Amino acids: CASSLNRGRNLGSGYTF. Complete variable domain (other parts from reference TRBV5-8 and TRBJ1-2): EAGVTQSPTHLIKTRGQQATLRCSPISGHTSVYWYQQALGLGLQFLLWYDEGEERNRGNFPPRFSGRQFPNYSSELNVNALELEDSALYLCASSLNRGRNLGSGYTFGSGTRLTVV.

The chain combines TRBV19 with TRBJ1-2; 7 bases agree with TRBD1. The CDR3 spans 15 residues. Germline CDR1 is LNHDA and CDR2 is SQIVND (reference sequence). V lost 4 bases, J lost 5 bases, and 10 bases stayed unmatched. CDR3 amino acids: CASSRDRANLYGYTF. The CDR3, as DNA: TGTGCCAGTAGTAGGGACAGAGCCAACCTATATGGCTACACCTTC.

This clone was seen a single time. The V call is TRBV5-1, the J call TRBJ2-1; tentatively, D is TRBD1 (7 bases). The CDR3 loop spans 15 amino acids. Looked up from germline, CDR1 is SGHRS and CDR2 is YFSETQ. Trimming removed 1 base at V and 9 bases at J, with 17 bases between. The CDR3 DNA follows: TGCGCCAGCAGCTTGACTGCTGGGACAGCGGGTGAGCAGTTCTTC. Amino acids: CASSLTAGTAGEQFF.

This sequence joins TRBV2 and TRBJ2-1; a possible D gene is TRBD1 (6 bases). Per the germline V gene, CDR1 is SNHLY and CDR2 is FYNNEI. V was cut by 7 bases and J by 8 bases, with 18 bases left in between. The CDR3 runs to 14 residues. Here the CDR3 reads CASNLQGSSDEQFF. The CDR3 DNA sequence: TGTGCCAGCAATTTGCAGGGGTCTTCCGATGAGCAGTTCTTC.

This chain joins TRBV7-8 and TRBJ2-1, with D possibly TRBD2 on 6 matching bases. Trimming removed 1 base at V and 6 bases at J, with 13 bases between. The CDR3 is made up of 15 amino acids. Germline V CDR1 and CDR2: SGHVS, FQNEAQ. The CDR3 coding sequence is TGTGCCAGCAGCTTAGGGAGTAGCGGAGGCAATGAGCAGTTCTTC. The encoded protein is CASSLGSSGGNEQFF.

This sequence joins TRBV18 and TRBJ2-7; weak D call: TRBD1 (5 bases). V was pared by 6 bases and J by 4 bases, with 10 bases between. The V gene's germline CDR1 is KGHSH and CDR2 LQKENI. This CDR3 comprises 12 residues. The CDR3 protein is CASSLQGYEQYF. CDR3 sequence (DNA): TGTGCCAGCTCGCTTCAGGGTTACGAGCAGTACTTC.

The chain couples TRBV5-6 to TRBJ2-3; D might be TRBD2 (5 bases). V lost 1 base, J lost 6 bases, and 24 bases lay in between. The CDR3 loop spans 18 amino acids. The V gene's germline CDR1 is SGHDT and CDR2 YYEEEE. For the CDR3, the DNA is TGTGCCAGCAGCTTGTTGCCGTTTGAGTTGGGTAGGAGGGATACGCAGTATTTT. Protein product: CASSLLPFELGRRDTQYF.

Worth noting for this clone: This CDR3 fails to terminate in the conserved phenylalanine or tryptophan, so it likely reflects a read error. No DNA is shown, since the ends of the CDR3 on it are uncertain; the CDR3 is the one TCRdb lists. V is TRBV5-4 and J is TRBJ1-1; TRBD1 was called by the table and not checked on the DNA. The CDR3 region is 9 residues in length, termini included. CDR1 SGHNT and CDR2 YYREEE come from the germline V gene (reference sequence). CDR3 residues: CASSRQGIS.

This chain connects TRBV9 to TRBJ2-1; 8 bases map to TRBD1. The CDR3 has 16 residues. The J segment lost 2 bases and the V segment lost 4 bases, leaving 8 bases of the junction unmatched. Germline CDR1 SGDLS, CDR2 YYNGEE. DNA for the CDR3: TGTGCCAGCAGCTATCGGACAGGGACGCCCTACAATGAGCAGTTCTTC. Its protein product is CASSYRTGTPYNEQFF.

CDR3: CASAEGRDEKLFF. The CDR3 nucleotides are TGCGCCAGCGCCGAGGGTCGGGATGAAAAACTGTTTTTT. V and J are TRBV5-1 and TRBJ1-4; D gene unclear. Trimming took off 7 bases at V and 6 bases at J, with 13 bases between the two ends. CDR1 and CDR2 from the germline V gene are SGHRS and YFSETQ. The CDR3 is 13 residues long.

This CDR3 reads CASTPGWAGQETQYF. The CDR3 nucleotides read TGTGCCAGCACCCCTGGGTGGGCGGGCCAAGAGACCCAGTACTTC. The V gene is TRBV11-2, the J gene TRBJ2-5, with a tentative D call TRBD2 (5 bases). This CDR3 has 15 amino acids. Between the trimmed V and J ends, which lost 7 bases and 1 base, there was a span of 16 bases. Looked up from germline, CDR1 is SGHAT and CDR2 is FQNNGV.

This clone was counted between two and nine times. The chain couples TRBV4-1 to TRBJ2-7; possibly TRBD2 for D (6 bases). The germline V gene has CDR1 MGHRA and CDR2 YSYEKL. This CDR3 comprises 16 residues. The V end was cut by 0 bases, the J end by 3 bases, with 15 bases between. The DNA for the CDR3 is TGCGCCAGCAGCCAAGAAGCGGGTGGGTTTTTCTACGAGCAGTACTTC. Translated: CASSQEAGGFFYEQYF.

The genes are TRBV19 and TRBJ1-2; D possibly corresponds to TRBD1 (6 bases). The V and J ends lost 7 bases and 4 bases respectively, with 19 bases between them. The CDR3 length is 15 residues. The germline V gene has CDR1 LNHDA and CDR2 SQIVND (reference sequence). CDR3: CASNRGHESSYGYTF. Here the CDR3 DNA reads TGTGCCAGTAATAGGGGACACGAATCCAGCTATGGCTACACCTTC.

V is TRBV6-6 and J is TRBJ2-1, with TRBD1 identical over 7 bases. The V segment lost 2 bases and the J segment 5 bases; nucleotides outside the gene matches: 6. This CDR3 is 15 amino acids long. Germline V gene lookup returns CDR1 MNHNY and CDR2 SVGAGI (reference sequence). The CDR3 DNA reads as TGTGCCAGCAGTTACCGACAGGGACAAGACAATGAGCAGTTCTTC. It codes for CASSYRQGQDNEQFF.

The V call is TRBV7-3, the J call TRBJ1-1; D ambiguous. V was shortened by 5 bases and J by 0 bases, with 7 bases between the two germline ends. CDR1 and CDR2 (germline): SGHTA, FQGTGA. The CDR3 has 13 amino acids. CDR3 in DNA: TGTGCCAGCAGCACACAGATGAACACTGAAGCTTTCTTT. This encodes CASSTQMNTEAFF.

The sample holds one count of this clone. The chain employs TRBV10-3 and TRBJ1-4; 12 nucleotides agree with TRBD1. The CDR3 has 15 residues. Germline lookup yields CDR1 ENHRY and CDR2 SYGVKD. After removal of 4 bases from V and 8 bases from J, the junction contained 5 bases not matched to a gene. The CDR3 sequence is CAISATGTGGEKLFF. CDR3 nucleotide sequence: TGTGCCATCAGTGCGACCGGGACAGGGGGCGAAAAACTGTTTTTT.

The chain employs TRBV29-1 and TRBJ1-1; no definite D call. The CDR3 has 11 residues. V was pared by 7 bases and J by 0 bases, with 6 bases between. Germline V gene lookup returns CDR1 SQVTM and CDR2 ANQGSEA. The CDR3 sequence is CSGRLNTEAFF. As DNA, the CDR3 is TGCAGCGGGAGGTTGAACACTGAAGCTTTCTTT.

V is TRBV13 and J is TRBJ1-2; TRBD1 agrees at 9 bases. Germline V gene lookup returns CDR1 PRHDT and CDR2 FYEKMQ (reference sequence). J gave up 1 base and V 5 bases, and 14 bases lay outside the gene matches. The CDR3 runs to 18 residues. This CDR3 reads CASSPRPGQGSINYGYTF. Here the CDR3 DNA reads TGTGCCAGCAGCCCCCGGCCGGGACAGGGTTCAATTAACTATGGCTACACCTTC.

The chain couples TRBV5-1 to TRBJ2-2, with a tentative D call TRBD1 (6 bases). The V gene's germline CDR1 is SGHRS and CDR2 YFSETQ. The CDR3 length is 15 residues. V was clipped by 2 bases and J by 5 bases, with 13 bases between them. For the CDR3, the DNA is TGCGCCAGCAGCTTTGGACAGTCTATAACCGGGGAGCTGTTTTTT. Translating it yields CASSFGQSITGELFF.

The chain recombines TRBV28 with TRBJ1-6, with TRBD1 matching 7 bases. The CDR3 runs 14 residues. CDR1 is MDHEN and CDR2 is SYDVKM in the germline V gene. After removal of 3 bases from V and 8 bases from J, the junction contained 4 bases not matched to a gene. CDR3 nucleotide sequence: TGTGCCAGCAGTTTGAACAGGGGAGATTCACCCCTCCACTTT. Amino acids: CASSLNRGDSPLHF.

The gene calls are TRBV30 and TRBJ1-6, with a tentative D call TRBD1 (5 bases). V dropped 4 bases and J dropped 10 bases, with 17 bases sitting between them. Germline values: CDR1 GTSNPN, CDR2 SVGIG (reference sequence). The CDR3 is made up of 14 amino acids. CDR3 coding DNA: TGTGCCTGGACATCAACAGGAGGAGGGTCACCCCTCCACTTT. Residues: CAWTSTGGGSPLHF.

The chain employs TRBV5-5 and TRBJ2-5; TRBD1 aligns across 8 bases. After removal of 0 bases from V and 1 base from J, the junction contained 5 bases not matched to a gene. The CDR3 loop spans 16 amino acids. Germline V lookup: CDR1 SGHKS, CDR2 YYEKEE (reference sequence). The CDR3 nucleotides are TGTGCCAGCAGCTTGGGTTCGGGACAGGCCCAAGAGACCCAGTACTTC. This translates into CASSLGSGQAQETQYF.

The rearrangement links TRBV5-6 to TRBJ1-1; possibly TRBD1 for D (5 bases). CDR1 is SGHDT, CDR2 YYEEEE, per germline. The CDR3 is 13 residues long. Trimming removed 2 bases from V and 5 bases from J, with 10 bases in between. The CDR3 DNA reads as TGTGCCAGCAGCTTCCAGGGTCGTACTGAAGCTTTCTTT. Amino acids: CASSFQGRTEAFF.

This chain joins TRBV5-1 and TRBJ1-6; 7 bases fit TRBD1. Germline assignment: CDR1 SGHRS and CDR2 YFSETQ. The CDR3 contains 14 residues. V lost 0 bases, J lost 6 bases, and 0 bases stayed unmatched. The CDR3 protein is CASSLGQGNSPLHF. CDR3 DNA sequence: TGCGCCAGCAGCTTGGGACAGGGTAATTCACCCCTCCACTTT.